This T cell receptor (beta chain) was observed in a study of cytomegalovirus exposure and HLA in healthy donors. Study-level background: The roughly 110 validation repertoires used the same platform as the approximately 700 first-cohort repertoires (as reported by a later analysis). Points from the study as a whole: Three CMV-associated chains proved CMV antigen-specific in vitro. Published work reported that the classifier diagnosed cytomegalovirus status with high specificity and sensitivity. Later, an analysis found that TCR clusters from the first cohort tended to co-occur in the 110 or so validation repertoires.

This clone is a singleton in its sample. Antigen: not known. Measured with immunoSEQ multiplex PCR; TCRdb has only the in-frame clones, and not every one. The sample carries about 120,000 clones, around 86% recorded once. The sequence came from a woman aged 18-30 years in good health and CMV-seronegative. Sample: PBMCs.

CDR3 in amino acids: CASSMTSTDTQYF. CDR3 coding DNA: TGTGCCAGCAGCATGACTAGCACAGATACGCAGTATTTT. This sequence joins TRBV9 and TRBJ2-3; no reliable D call. Between the trimmed V and J ends, which lost 4 bases and 0 bases, there was a span of 6 bases. The CDR3 length is 13 residues. Germline CDR1 and CDR2: SGDLS and YYNGEE.